The clone carrying this T cell receptor (beta chain) was detected once. Its specificity is not known. The data stem from a study of T cell responses to AZD1222 COVID-19 vaccine. Broader study findings: After the peak T cell response, and only then, were repertoires sampled. Spike-specific TCR breadth and depth grew following two AZD1222 doses. Clonal diversity may have been underestimated in mostly white British donors.

Profiling relied on immunoSEQ multiplex PCR, and the TCRdb table lists in-frame clones only, not all of them. This table has about 140,000 clones, around 93% appearing once. The germline V and J ends were trimmed by 5 bases and 2 bases, with 13 bases remaining between them. The V gene's germline CDR1 is SGHTA and CDR2 FQGNSA. The CDR3 covers 15 residues. This sequence joins TRBV7-2 and TRBJ1-5, with D maybe TRBD1 (5 bases). This clonotype was sampled from an adult who received the AZD1222 COVID-19 vaccine. This material consisted of peripheral blood, taken 28 days after the second AZD1222 dose. This CDR3 is CASSSRVYGNQPQHF. The CDR3 DNA reads as TGTGCCAGCAGCAGCAGGGTTTATGGCAATCAGCCCCAGCATTTT.